The 14 T cell receptor beta chains given below trace back to one sample, sequenced in a study of blood T cells in healthy people across ages. With a J-beta primer mix and a sample-barcoded 5' primer, a second PCR ran about 7 to 11 cycles. Using its own MiXCR run on the 5' RACE reads, TCRdb lists one record per CDR3 protein. The sample shows some 370,000 distinct CDR3 sequences, approximately 51% of them seen only once. Material for sequencing was blood. The receptors stem from a man in his sixties in good health.

This clonotype was counted between two and nine times. The chain recombines TRBV20-1 with TRBJ2-5; a weak D match, TRBD2 (5 bases). This CDR3 has 10 residues. Germline-derived CDR1 and CDR2 are DFQATT and SNEGSKA (reference sequence). V gave up 5 bases and J gave up 11 bases, with 12 bases separating them. CDR3 DNA: TGCAGTGCTCCCCGGGGAGAGCAGTACTTC. Translation gives CSAPRGEQYF.

The chain is built from TRBV6-2 or TRBV6-3 and TRBJ2-3; D uncertain. Per the germline V gene, CDR1 is MNHEY and CDR2 is SVGEGT. Trimming took 0 bases from V and 2 from J, leaving 12 bases between them. The CDR3 is 16 residues long. CDR3 sequence reads: CASSYSPSRITDTQYF. CDR3 nucleotides: TGTGCCAGCAGTTACTCTCCCTCCCGGATCACAGATACGCAGTATTTT.

The chain uses TRBV6-5 and TRBJ1-1; a weak D match, TRBD1 (6 bases). Germline-derived CDR1 and CDR2 are MNHEY and SVGAGI. The CDR3 has 16 residues. V was clipped by 7 bases and J by 1 base, with 19 bases between them. Here the CDR3 DNA reads TGTGCCAGCACCTACCGGGACACCGGATGGAACACTGAAGCTTTCTTT. This encodes CASTYRDTGWNTEAFF.

The CDR3 protein is CSARGTLDEQYF. Written as DNA, the CDR3 is TGCAGTGCTAGAGGGACTTTAGACGAGCAGTACTTC. This rearrangement joins TRBV20-1 to TRBJ2-7; perhaps TRBD2 as D (5 bases). With 1 base removed from V and 5 bases from J, the gap between germline ends came to 9 bases. Germline CDR1 is DFQATT and CDR2 is SNEGSKA (reference sequence). This CDR3 has 12 amino acids.

The chain is built from TRBV9 and TRBJ2-5; 10 bases fit TRBD2. This CDR3 region has 14 residues. V was clipped by 6 bases and J by 11 bases; unmatched bases: 13. From germline, CDR1 is SGDLS and CDR2 YYNGEE. The CDR3 loop is CASTPLAGIAEQYF. The DNA of the CDR3 is TGTGCCAGCACCCCACTAGCGGGAATAGCTGAGCAGTACTTC.

This clonotype was seen a handful of times. The genes are TRBV20-1 and TRBJ2-4; D possibly corresponds to TRBD1 (6 bases). This CDR3 comprises 14 residues. CDR1 DFQATT and CDR2 SNEGSKA come from the germline V gene (reference sequence). V gave up 5 bases and J gave up 3 bases, with 14 bases separating them. The chain's CDR3 is CSALYREGKNIQYF. The CDR3 nucleotides read TGCAGTGCTTTATACAGGGAAGGCAAAAACATTCAGTACTTC.

This sequence joins TRBV3-1 and TRBJ2-5; 8 bases map to TRBD2. The CDR3 extends over 14 amino acids. Germline V gives CDR1 LGHDT, CDR2 YNNKEL (reference sequence). J was trimmed by 5 bases and V by 3 bases; bases with no gene match: 5. The chain's CDR3 is CASSHPGRAETQYF. The CDR3 region has the DNA TGTGCCAGCAGCCACCCCGGGAGGGCGGAGACCCAGTACTTC.

The chain joins TRBV27 to TRBJ2-3; D call uncertain. The CDR3 is 16 residues long. V dropped 0 bases and J dropped 2 bases, with 12 bases sitting between them. Germline assignment: CDR1 MNHEY and CDR2 SMNVEV (reference sequence). CDR3 in amino acids: CASSLSVGRPTDTQYF. In DNA, the CDR3 is TGTGCCAGCAGTTTATCGGTGGGAAGACCCACAGATACGCAGTATTTT.

This clonotype was seen ten or more times. V usage is TRBV7-2 and J usage is TRBJ2-1, with 7 bases lining up with TRBD1. The junction had 13 bases not matched to a gene; V was cut back by 5 bases and J by 6 bases. This CDR3 has 16 residues. Looked up from germline, CDR1 is SGHTA and CDR2 is FQGNSA. This CDR3 is CASSRQGFVGSNEQFF. In nucleotides, the CDR3 is TGTGCCAGCAGCAGACAGGGCTTTGTTGGTTCCAATGAGCAGTTCTTC.

This chain connects TRBV7-3 to TRBJ2-1; 13 positions agree with TRBD2. After removal of 4 bases from V and 9 bases from J, the junction contained 6 bases not matched to a gene. Germline assignment: CDR1 SGHTA and CDR2 FQGTGA. CDR3 length equals 15 residues. Written as DNA, the CDR3 is TGTGCCAGCAGCTACACTAGCGGGAGGGCCAGTGAGCAGTTCTTC. The encoded protein is CASSYTSGRASEQFF.

This rearrangement joins TRBV20-1 to TRBJ2-3, with 10 bases identical to TRBD1. Looked up from germline, CDR1 is DFQATT and CDR2 is SNEGSKA (reference sequence). CDR3 size: 15 residues. V lost 3 bases and J lost 1; bases outside the gene matches: 4. The CDR3: CSASWDRGGTDTQYF. DNA of the CDR3: TGCAGTGCTAGTTGGGACAGGGGTGGCACAGATACGCAGTATTTT.

The count of this clonotype is one. DNA for the CDR3: TGTGCCAGCAGCGCTAGACCTGCGGGGAAGAGACCAGGGGTTGAGCAGTTCTTC. Translated: CASSARPAGKRPGVEQFF. The rearrangement links TRBV9 to TRBJ2-1; D is tentatively TRBD1 or TRBD2 (6 bases each). CDR3 length: 18 residues. CDR1 and CDR2 (germline): SGDLS, YYNGEE. Trimming took off 3 bases at V and 9 bases at J, with 28 bases between the two ends.

The rearrangement joins TRBV6-2 or TRBV6-3 to TRBJ1-1, with D unclear. CDR3 size: 15 residues. Germline CDR1 and CDR2: MNHEY and SVGEGT. V lost 8 bases and J 0 bases, leaving 16 bases between the germline ends. The CDR3 sequence: CASGKRGPMNTEAFF. The CDR3 DNA reads TGTGCCAGCGGTAAACGAGGACCGATGAACACTGAAGCTTTCTTT.

This clonotype was found a few times. The chain is built from TRBV9 and TRBJ2-3; 8 nucleotides line up with TRBD2. Per the germline V gene, CDR1 is SGDLS and CDR2 is YYNGEE. CDR3 length: 18 amino acids. Germline trimming cut 4 bases from V and 1 base from J; bases unmatched to any gene: 14. The CDR3 DNA follows: TGTGCCAGCAGCCCCCGACGGGCGGGAGGTTCTGGCACAGATACGCAGTATTTT. It codes for CASSPRRAGGSGTDTQYF.